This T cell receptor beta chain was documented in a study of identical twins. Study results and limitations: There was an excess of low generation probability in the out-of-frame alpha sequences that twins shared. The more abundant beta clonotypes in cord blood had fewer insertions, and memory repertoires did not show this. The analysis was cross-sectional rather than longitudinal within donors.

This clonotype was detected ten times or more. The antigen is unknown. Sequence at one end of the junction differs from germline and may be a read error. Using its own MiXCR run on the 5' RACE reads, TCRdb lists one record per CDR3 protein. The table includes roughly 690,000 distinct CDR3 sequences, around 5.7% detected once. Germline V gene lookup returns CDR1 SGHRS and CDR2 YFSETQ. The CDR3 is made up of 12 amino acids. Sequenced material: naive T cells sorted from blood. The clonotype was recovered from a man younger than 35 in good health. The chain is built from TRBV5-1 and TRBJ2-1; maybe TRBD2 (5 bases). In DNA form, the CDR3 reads TGTGCCAGCAGTCTCCCGGGGAATGAGCAGTTCTTC. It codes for CASSLPGNEQFF.